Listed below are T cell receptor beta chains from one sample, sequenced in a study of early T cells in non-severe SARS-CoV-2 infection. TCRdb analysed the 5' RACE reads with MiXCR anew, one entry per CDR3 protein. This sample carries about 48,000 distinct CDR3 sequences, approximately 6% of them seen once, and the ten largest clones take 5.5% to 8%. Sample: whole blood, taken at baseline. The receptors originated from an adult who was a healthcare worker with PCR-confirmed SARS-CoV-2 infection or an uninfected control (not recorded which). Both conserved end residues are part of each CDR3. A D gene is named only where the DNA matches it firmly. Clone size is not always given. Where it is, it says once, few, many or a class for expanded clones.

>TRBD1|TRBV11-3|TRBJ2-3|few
CASSLGHRGGTDTQYF
TGTGCCAGCAGCTTAGGCCACAGGGGGGGCACAGATACGCAGTATTTT
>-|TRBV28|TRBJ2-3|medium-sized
CASSPPPVTDTQYF
TGTGCCAGCAGTCCTCCGCCCGTCACAGATACGCAGTATTTT
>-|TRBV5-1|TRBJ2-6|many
CASSSWGSSGANVLTF
TGCGCCAGCAGCTCATGGGGCAGCTCTGGGGCCAACGTCCTGACTTTC
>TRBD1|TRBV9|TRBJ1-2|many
CASSVSDRDGYTF
TGTGCCAGCAGCGTATCCGACAGGGATGGCTACACCTTC
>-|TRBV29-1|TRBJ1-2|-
CSVEGGLNYGYTF
TGCAGCGTTGAAGGGGGCCTTAACTATGGCTACACCTTC
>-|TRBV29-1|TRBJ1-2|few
CSVEAGPYGYTF
TGCAGCGTTGAAGCGGGCCCTTATGGCTACACCTTC
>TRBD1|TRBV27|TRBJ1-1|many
CASSQTGTGGTEAFF
TGTGCCAGCAGTCAAACCGGGACAGGGGGCACTGAAGCTTTCTTT
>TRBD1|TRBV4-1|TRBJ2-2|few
CASSQDESTGANTGELFF
TGCGCCAGCAGCCAAGACGAATCAACAGGGGCGAACACCGGGGAGCTGTTTTTT
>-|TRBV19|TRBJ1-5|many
CASSIDHRRIPPQHF
TGTGCCAGTAGTATAGATCACCGCCGCATTCCGCCCCAGCATTTT
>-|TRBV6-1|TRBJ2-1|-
CASSKGTGSYNEQFF
TGTGCCAGCAGTAAGGGTACAGGTTCCTACAATGAGCAGTTCTTC
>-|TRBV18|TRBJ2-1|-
CASSPETFNNEQFF
TGTGCCAGCTCACCAGAGACTTTTAACAATGAGCAGTTCTTC
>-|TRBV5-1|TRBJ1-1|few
CASSLGSGRAFF
TGCGCCAGCAGCTTGGGATCCGGGCGAGCTTTCTTT
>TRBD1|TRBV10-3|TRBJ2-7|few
CAISEGTGTYEQYF
TGTGCCATCAGTGAGGGGACAGGTACCTACGAGCAGTACTTC
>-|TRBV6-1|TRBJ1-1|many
CASSEAGRAEVFF
TGTGCCAGCAGTGAAGCGGGAAGAGCTGAAGTTTTCTTT
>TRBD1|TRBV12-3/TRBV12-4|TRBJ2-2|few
CASSTRQGLGTGELFF
TGTGCCAGCAGCACCCGACAGGGATTAGGCACCGGGGAGCTGTTTTTT
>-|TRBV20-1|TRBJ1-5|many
CSARTPSGNQPQHF
TGCAGTGCTAGAACCCCTTCGGGCAATCAGCCCCAGCATTTT
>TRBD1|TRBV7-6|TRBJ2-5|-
CASIPTGPQETQYF
TGTGCCAGCATCCCGACAGGGCCCCAAGAGACCCAGTACTTC
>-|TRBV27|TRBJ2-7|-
CASSRSGTVSYEQYF
TGTGCCAGCAGTCGTAGCGGGACAGTCTCCTACGAGCAGTACTTC
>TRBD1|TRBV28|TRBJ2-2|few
CASQTGPTGELFF
TGTGCCAGCCAGACAGGGCCCACCGGGGAGCTGTTTTTT
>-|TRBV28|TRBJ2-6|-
CASSSGVSGANVLTF
TGTGCCAGCAGTTCAGGGGTGTCTGGGGCCAACGTCCTGACTTTC
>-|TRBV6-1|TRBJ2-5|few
CASSEPSYGKETQYF
TGTGCCAGCAGTGAACCATCGTACGGTAAAGAGACCCAGTACTTC
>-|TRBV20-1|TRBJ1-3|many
CSARAGGVGNTIYF
TGCAGTGCTAGAGCAGGAGGCGTCGGAAACACCATATATTTT
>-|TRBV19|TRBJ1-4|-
CASSIGKGRNEKLFF
TGTGCCAGTAGTATAGGGAAAGGGCGGAATGAAAAACTGTTTTTT
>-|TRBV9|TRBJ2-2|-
CASSVTVGELFF
TGTGCCAGCAGCGTAACGGTCGGGGAGCTGTTTTTT
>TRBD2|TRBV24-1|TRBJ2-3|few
CATSGLAGGPDTQYF
TGTGCCACCAGTGGCCTAGCGGGAGGTCCAGATACGCAGTATTTT
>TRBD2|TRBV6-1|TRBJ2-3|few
CASSESVGLGRQDTQYF
TGTGCCAGCAGTGAAAGTGTGGGACTAGGGCGTCAGGATACGCAGTATTTT
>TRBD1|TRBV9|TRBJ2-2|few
CASSDRAAGELFF
TGTGCCAGCAGTGACAGGGCCGCCGGGGAGCTGTTTTTT
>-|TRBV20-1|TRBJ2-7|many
CSARDPWYEQYF
TGCAGTGCTAGAGATCCGTGGTACGAGCAGTACTTC
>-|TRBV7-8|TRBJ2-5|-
CASSLFSFQETQYF
TGTGCCAGCAGCTTGTTCAGCTTCCAAGAGACCCAGTACTTC
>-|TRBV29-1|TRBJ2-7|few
CSVEVSPYEQYF
TGCAGCGTTGAAGTTTCCCCTTACGAGCAGTACTTC
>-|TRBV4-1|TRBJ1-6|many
CASSQPGANSPLHF
TGCGCCAGCAGCCAGCCAGGGGCTAATTCACCCCTCCACTTT
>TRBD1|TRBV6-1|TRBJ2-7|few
CASTTGDSYEQYF
TGTGCCAGCACGACAGGGGACTCCTACGAGCAGTACTTC
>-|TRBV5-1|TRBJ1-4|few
CASSFQGQGNEKLFF
TGCGCCAGCAGTTTCCAGGGGCAGGGAAATGAAAAACTGTTTTTT
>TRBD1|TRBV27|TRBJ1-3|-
CASSGGTGGLTGNTIYF
TGTGCCAGCAGTGGCGGGACAGGGGGCTTGACTGGAAACACCATATATTTT
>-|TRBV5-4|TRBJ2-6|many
CASSSRDSGANVLTF
TGTGCCAGCAGCTCCAGAGACTCTGGGGCCAACGTCCTGACTTTC
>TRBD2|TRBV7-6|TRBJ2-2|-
CASSRTSANTGELFF
TGTGCCAGCAGCAGGACTAGCGCGAACACCGGGGAGCTGTTTTTT
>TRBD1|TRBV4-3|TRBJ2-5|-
CASSPGTGRGETQYF
TGCGCCAGCAGCCCCGGGACAGGCCGAGGGGAGACCCAGTACTTC
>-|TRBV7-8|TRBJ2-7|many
CASNILGGEQYF
TGTGCCAGCAACATACTCGGGGGCGAGCAGTACTTC
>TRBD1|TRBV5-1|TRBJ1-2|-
CASSLGQGSTYGYTF
TGCGCCAGCAGCTTGGGACAGGGAAGCACCTATGGCTACACCTTC
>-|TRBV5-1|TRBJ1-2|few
CASSLGGSNYGYTF
TGCGCCAGCAGCTTGGGGGGATCTAACTATGGCTACACCTTC
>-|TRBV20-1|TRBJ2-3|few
CSATLGDTQYF
TGCAGTGCTACCTTGGGAGATACGCAGTATTTT
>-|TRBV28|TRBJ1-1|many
CASSLSGQKRRGNTEAFF
TGTGCCAGCAGTTTATCCGGCCAAAAGCGTCGGGGGAACACTGAAGCTTTCTTT